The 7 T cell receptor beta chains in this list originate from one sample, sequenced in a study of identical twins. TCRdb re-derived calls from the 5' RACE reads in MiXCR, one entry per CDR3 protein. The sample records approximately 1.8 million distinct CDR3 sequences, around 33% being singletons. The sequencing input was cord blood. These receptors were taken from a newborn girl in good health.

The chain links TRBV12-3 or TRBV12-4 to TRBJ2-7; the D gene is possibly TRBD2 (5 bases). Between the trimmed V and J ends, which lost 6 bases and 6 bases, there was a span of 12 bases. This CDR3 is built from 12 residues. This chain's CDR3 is CASSSSPGEQYF. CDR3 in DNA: TGTGCCAGCAGCTCTAGCCCGGGCGAGCAGTACTTC.

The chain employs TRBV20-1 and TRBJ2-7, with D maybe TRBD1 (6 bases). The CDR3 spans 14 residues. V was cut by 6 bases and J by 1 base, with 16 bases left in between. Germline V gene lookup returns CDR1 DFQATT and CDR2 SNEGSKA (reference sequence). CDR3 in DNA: TGCAGTGCCATCGACAGGATCGGTTCCTACGAGCAGTACTTC. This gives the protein CSAIDRIGSYEQYF.

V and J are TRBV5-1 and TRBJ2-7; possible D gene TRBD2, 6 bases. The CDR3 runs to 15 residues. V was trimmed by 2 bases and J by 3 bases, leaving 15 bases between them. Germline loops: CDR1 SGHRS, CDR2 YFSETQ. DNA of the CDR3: TGCGCCAGCAGCTTTAATCCTCGCGGGAACTACGAGCAGTACTTC. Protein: CASSFNPRGNYEQYF.

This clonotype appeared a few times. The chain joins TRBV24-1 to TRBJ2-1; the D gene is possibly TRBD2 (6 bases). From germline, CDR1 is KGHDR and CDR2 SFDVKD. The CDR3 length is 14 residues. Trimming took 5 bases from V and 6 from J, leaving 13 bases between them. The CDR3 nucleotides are TGTGCCACCAGTGGGGCCGGGACTCTCAATGAGCAGTTCTTC. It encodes CATSGAGTLNEQFF.

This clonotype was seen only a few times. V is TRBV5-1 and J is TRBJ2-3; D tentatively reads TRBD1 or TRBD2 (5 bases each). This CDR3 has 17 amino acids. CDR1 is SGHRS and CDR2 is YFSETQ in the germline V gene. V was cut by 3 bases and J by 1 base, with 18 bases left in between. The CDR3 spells CASSYLPYQGGTDTQYF. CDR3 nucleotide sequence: TGCGCCAGCAGCTACCTCCCCTATCAGGGAGGCACAGATACGCAGTATTTT.

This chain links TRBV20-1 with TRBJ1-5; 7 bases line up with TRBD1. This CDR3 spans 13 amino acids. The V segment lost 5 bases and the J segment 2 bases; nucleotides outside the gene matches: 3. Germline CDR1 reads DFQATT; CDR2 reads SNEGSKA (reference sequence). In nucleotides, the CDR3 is TGCAGTGCTGGGACAGCGGGCAATCAGCCCCAGCATTTT. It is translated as CSAGTAGNQPQHF.

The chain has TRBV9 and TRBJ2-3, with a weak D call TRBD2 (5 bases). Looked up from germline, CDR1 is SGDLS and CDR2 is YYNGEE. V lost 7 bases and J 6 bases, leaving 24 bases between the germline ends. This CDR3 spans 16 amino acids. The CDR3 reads CASSRLRGISADTQYF. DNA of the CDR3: TGTGCCAGCTCACGCCTACGGGGTATATCGGCGGATACGCAGTATTTT. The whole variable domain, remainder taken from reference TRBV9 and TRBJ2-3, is DSGVTQTPKHLITATGQRVTLRCSPRSGDLSVYWYQQSLDQGLQFLIQYYNGEERAKGNILERFSAQQFPDLHSELNLSSLELGDSALYFCASSRLRGISADTQYFGPGTRLTVL.